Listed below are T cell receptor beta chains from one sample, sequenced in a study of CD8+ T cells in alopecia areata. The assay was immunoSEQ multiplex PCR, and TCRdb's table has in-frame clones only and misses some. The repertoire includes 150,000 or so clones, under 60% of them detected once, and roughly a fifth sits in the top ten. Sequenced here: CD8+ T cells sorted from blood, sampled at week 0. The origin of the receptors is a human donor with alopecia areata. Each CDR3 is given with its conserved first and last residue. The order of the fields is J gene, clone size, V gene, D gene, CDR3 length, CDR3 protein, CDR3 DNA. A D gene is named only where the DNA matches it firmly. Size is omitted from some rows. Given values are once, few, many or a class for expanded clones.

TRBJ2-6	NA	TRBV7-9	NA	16	CASSGYRVRGANVLTF	TGTGCCAGCAGCGGGTACAGGGTCAGAGGGGCCAACGTCCTGACTTTC
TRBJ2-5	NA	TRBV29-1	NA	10	CSVQQETQYF	TGCAGCGTACAACAAGAGACCCAGTACTTC
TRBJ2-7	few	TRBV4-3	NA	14	CASSQDLGSYEQYF	TGCGCCAGCAGCCAAGATCTGGGCTCCTACGAGCAGTACTTC
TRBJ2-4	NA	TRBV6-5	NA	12	CASRGGKNIQYF	TGTGCCAGCAGGGGGGGCAAAAACATTCAGTACTTC
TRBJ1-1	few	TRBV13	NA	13	CASSLGGNTEAFF	TGTGCCAGCAGCTTAGGGGGGAACACTGAAGCTTTCTTT
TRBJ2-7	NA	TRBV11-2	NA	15	CASSLVGGEDSEQYF	TGTGCCAGCAGCTTAGTGGGGGGTGAGGACAGCGAGCAGTACTTC
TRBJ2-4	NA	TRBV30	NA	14	CAWTSVRAKNIQYF	TGTGCCTGGACTAGCGTTCGGGCCAAAAACATTCAGTACTTC
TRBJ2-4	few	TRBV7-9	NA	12	CASSNDKNIQYF	TGTGCCAGCAGCAATGATAAAAACATTCAGTACTTC
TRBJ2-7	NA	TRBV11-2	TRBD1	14	CASSPGTGAYEQYF	TGTGCCAGCAGTCCCGGGACAGGGGCCTACGAGCAGTACTTC
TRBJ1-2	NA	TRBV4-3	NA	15	CASSQDYGGDDGYTF	TGCGCCAGCAGCCAAGACTATGGGGGTGACGATGGCTACACCTTC
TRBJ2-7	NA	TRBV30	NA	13	CAWGMTGESEQYF	TGTGCCTGGGGGATGACAGGAGAAAGCGAGCAGTACTTC
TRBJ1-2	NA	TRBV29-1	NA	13	CSVAADENYGYTF	TGCAGCGTTGCCGCGGATGAGAACTATGGCTACACCTTC
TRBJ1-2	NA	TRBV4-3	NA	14	CASSQDLAGYGYTF	TGCGCCAGCAGCCAAGACTTGGCAGGGTATGGCTACACCTTC
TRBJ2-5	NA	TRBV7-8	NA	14	CASSARGSGETQYF	TGTGCCAGCAGCGCCAGAGGCTCGGGGGAGACCCAGTACTTC
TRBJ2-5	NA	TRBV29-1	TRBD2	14	CSVELAGEQETQYF	TGCAGCGTTGAGCTAGCGGGGGAACAAGAGACCCAGTACTTC
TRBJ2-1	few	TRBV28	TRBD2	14	CASTPSGGYNEQFF	TGTGCCAGTACTCCTAGCGGGGGTTACAATGAGCAGTTCTTC
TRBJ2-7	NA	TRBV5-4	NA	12	CASSVSGSEQYF	TGTGCCAGCAGCGTCTCAGGGAGCGAGCAGTACTTC
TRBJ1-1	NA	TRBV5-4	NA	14	CASSLAQGNTEAFF	TGTGCCAGCAGCTTGGCACAGGGAAACACTGAAGCTTTCTTT
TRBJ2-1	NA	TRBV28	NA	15	CASNFWGAGYNEQFF	TGTGCCAGCAATTTTTGGGGGGCCGGCTACAATGAGCAGTTCTTC
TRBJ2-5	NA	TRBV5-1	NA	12	CASRGPQETQYF	TGCGCCAGCAGGGGACCCCAAGAGACCCAGTACTTC
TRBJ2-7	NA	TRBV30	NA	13	CAWSGPQGYEQYF	TGTGCCTGGAGTGGTCCTCAAGGGTACGAGCAGTACTTC
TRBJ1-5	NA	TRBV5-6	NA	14	CASSIALSNQPQHF	TGTGCCAGCAGTATTGCCCTTAGCAATCAGCCCCAGCATTTT
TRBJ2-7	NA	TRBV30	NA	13	CAWTGTPGGEQYF	TGTGCCTGGACCGGGACGCCTGGGGGGGAGCAGTACTTC
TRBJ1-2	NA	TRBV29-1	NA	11	CSAPDGVGETF	TGCAGCGCTCCCGACGGGGTAGGGGAGACATTC
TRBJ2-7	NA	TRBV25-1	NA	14	CASLGGRSVGEQYF	TGTGCCAGCCTCGGGGGAAGGTCCGTCGGCGAGCAGTACTTC
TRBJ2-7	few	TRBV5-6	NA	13	CASSGGTSYEQYF	TGTGCCAGCAGCGGGGGAACCTCCTACGAGCAGTACTTC
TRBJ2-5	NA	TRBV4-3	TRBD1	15	CASSQGTGNSETQYF	TGCGCCAGCAGCCAAGGGACAGGGAATTCAGAGACCCAGTACTTC
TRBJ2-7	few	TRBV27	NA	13	CASSFKYSYEQYF	TGTGCCAGCAGTTTCAAGTATTCCTACGAGCAGTACTTC
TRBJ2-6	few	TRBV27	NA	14	CASSLLSGANVLTF	TGTGCCAGCAGTTTACTCTCTGGGGCCAACGTCCTGACTTTC
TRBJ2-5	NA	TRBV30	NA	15	CAWSVGGGAKETQYF	TGTGCCTGGAGTGTGGGTGGGGGGGCCAAAGAGACCCAGTACTTC
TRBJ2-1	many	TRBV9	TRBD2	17	CASSARPLAGGPDEQFF	TGTGCCAGCAGCGCCAGACCACTAGCGGGGGGGCCGGATGAGCAGTTCTTC
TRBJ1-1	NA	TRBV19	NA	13	CASSTGRNTEAFF	TGTGCCAGTAGTACGGGGCGGAACACTGAAGCTTTCTTT
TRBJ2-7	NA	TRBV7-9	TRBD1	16	CASSPPGQGLLYEQYF	TGTGCCAGCAGCCCGCCGGGACAGGGACTTCTCTACGAGCAGTACTTC
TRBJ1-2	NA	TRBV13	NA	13	CASSLVGGNGYTF	TGTGCCAGCAGCTTAGTTGGAGGGAATGGCTACACCTTC
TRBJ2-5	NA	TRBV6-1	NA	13	CASRDFLGETQYF	TGTGCCAGCAGGGACTTTCTAGGGGAGACCCAGTACTTC
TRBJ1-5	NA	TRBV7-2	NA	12	CASSLGRQPQHF	TGTGCCAGCAGCCTAGGACGGCAGCCCCAGCATTTT
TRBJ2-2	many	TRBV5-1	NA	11	CASSFTGELFF	TGCGCCAGCAGCTTTACCGGGGAGCTGTTTTTT
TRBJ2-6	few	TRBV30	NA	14	CAWSEGSGANVLTF	TGTGCCTGGAGTGAAGGTTCTGGGGCCAACGTCCTGACTTTC
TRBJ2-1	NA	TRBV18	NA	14	CASSRTETYNEQFF	TGTGCCAGCTCACGAACTGAGACCTACAATGAGCAGTTCTTC
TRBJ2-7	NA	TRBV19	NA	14	CASSASGGSVEQYF	TGTGCCAGTAGTGCGTCAGGGGGGTCTGTCGAGCAGTACTTC
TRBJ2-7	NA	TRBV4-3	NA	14	CASSQDLETYEQYF	TGCGCCAGCAGCCAAGATTTGGAGACCTACGAGCAGTACTTC
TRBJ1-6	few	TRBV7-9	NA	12	CASTRGNSPLHF	TGTGCCAGCACCCGAGGGAATTCACCCCTCCACTTT
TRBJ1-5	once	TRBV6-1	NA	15	CASRVSADSNQPQHF	TGTGCCAGCAGGGTCTCAGCTGATAGCAATCAGCCCCAGCATTTT
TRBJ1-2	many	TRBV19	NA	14	CASSSLEGIYGYTF	TGTGCCAGTAGTTCGCTCGAGGGAATCTATGGCTACACCTTC
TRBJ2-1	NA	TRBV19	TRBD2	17	CASSKALAGYSYNEQFF	TGTGCCAGTAGTAAAGCACTAGCGGGGTACTCCTACAATGAGCAGTTCTTC
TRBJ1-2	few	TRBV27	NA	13	CASSPTPGYGYTF	TGTGCCAGCAGTCCAACCCCAGGGTATGGCTACACCTTC
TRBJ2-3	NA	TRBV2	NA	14	CASNSAYSTDTQYF	TGTGCCAGCAACAGCGCCTATAGCACAGATACGCAGTATTTT
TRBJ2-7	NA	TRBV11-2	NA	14	CASSLRAGVGEQYF	TGTGCCAGCAGCTTACGAGCGGGCGTTGGCGAGCAGTACTTC
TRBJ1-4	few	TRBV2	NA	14	CASSEAVGQKKLFF	TGTGCCAGCAGTGAAGCGGTGGGACAAAAAAAACTGTTTTTT
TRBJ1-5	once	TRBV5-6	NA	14	CASSLGDWDQPQHF	TGTGCCAGCAGCTTAGGGGACTGGGATCAGCCCCAGCATTTT
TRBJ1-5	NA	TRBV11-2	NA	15	CASSQDRGSNQPQHF	TGCGCCAGCAGCCAAGATCGGGGTAGCAATCAGCCCCAGCATTTT
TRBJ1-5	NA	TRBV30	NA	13	CAWGPGRNQPQHF	TGTGCCTGGGGGCCAGGCCGCAATCAGCCCCAGCATTTT
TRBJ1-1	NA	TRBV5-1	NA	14	CASSLAGTSTEAFF	TGCGCCAGCAGCTTGGCCGGGACAAGTACTGAAGCTTTCTTT
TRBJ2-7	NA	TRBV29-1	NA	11	CSVVSRGEQYF	TGCAGCGTTGTTTCGAGGGGCGAGCAGTACTTC
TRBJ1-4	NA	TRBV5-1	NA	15	CASSSSEGGPEKLFF	TGCGCCAGCAGCTCGTCGGAAGGAGGCCCGGAAAAACTGTTTTTT
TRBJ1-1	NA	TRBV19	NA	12	CASIDGGWEAFF	TGTGCCAGTATCGATGGCGGTTGGGAAGCTTTCTTT
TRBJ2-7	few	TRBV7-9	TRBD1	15	CASSLPTGTSYEQYF	TGTGCCAGCAGCTTACCGACAGGGACATCCTACGAGCAGTACTTC
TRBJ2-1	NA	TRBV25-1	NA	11	CASRDTVPLFF	TGTGCCAGCAGAGACACTGTGCCCCTGTTCTTC
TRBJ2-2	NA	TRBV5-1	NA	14	CASSLASSPGELFF	TGCGCCAGCAGCTTGGCCTCTAGTCCCGGGGAGCTGTTTTTT
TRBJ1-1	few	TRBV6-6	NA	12	CASQGLNTEAFF	TGTGCCAGCCAGGGGTTGAACACTGAAGCTTTCTTT